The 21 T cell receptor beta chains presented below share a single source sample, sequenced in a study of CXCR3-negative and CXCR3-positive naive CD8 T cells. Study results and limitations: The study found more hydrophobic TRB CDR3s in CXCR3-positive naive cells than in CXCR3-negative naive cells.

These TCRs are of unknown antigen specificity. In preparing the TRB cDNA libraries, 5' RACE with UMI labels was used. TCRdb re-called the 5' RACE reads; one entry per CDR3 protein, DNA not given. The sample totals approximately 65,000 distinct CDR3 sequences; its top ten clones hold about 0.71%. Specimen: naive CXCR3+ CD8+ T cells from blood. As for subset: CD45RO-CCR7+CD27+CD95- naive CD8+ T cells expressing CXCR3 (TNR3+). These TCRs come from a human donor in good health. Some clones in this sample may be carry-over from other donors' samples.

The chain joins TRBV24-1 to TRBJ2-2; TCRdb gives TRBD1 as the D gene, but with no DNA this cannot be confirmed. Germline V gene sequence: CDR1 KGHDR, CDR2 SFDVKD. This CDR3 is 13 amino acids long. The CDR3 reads CATAPENTGELFF.

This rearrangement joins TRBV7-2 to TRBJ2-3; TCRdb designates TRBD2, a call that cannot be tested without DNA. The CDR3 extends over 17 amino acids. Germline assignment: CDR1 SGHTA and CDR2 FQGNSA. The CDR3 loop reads CASSLEAGGPSTDTQYF.

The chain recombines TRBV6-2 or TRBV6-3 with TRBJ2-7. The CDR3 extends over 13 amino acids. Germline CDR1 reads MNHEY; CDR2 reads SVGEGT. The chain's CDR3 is CASSYGISYEQYF.

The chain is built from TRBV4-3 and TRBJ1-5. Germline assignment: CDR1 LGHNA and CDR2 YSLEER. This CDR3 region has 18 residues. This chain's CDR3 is CASERSTWAGRSWQPQHF.

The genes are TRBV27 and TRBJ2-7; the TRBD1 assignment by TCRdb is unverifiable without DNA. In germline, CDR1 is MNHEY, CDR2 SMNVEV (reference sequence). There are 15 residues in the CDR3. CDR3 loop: CASSFLGGGNLEQYF.

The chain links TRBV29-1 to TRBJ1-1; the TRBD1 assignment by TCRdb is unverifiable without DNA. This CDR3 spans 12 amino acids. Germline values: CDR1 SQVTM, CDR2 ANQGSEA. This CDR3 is CSVEKGGTEAFF. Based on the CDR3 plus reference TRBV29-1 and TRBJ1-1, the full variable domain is SAVISQKPSRDICQRGTSLTIQCQVDSQVTMMFWYRQQPGQSLTLIATANQGSEATYESGFVIDKFPISRPNLTFSTLTVSNMSPEDSSIYLCSVEKGGTEAFFGQGTRLTVV.

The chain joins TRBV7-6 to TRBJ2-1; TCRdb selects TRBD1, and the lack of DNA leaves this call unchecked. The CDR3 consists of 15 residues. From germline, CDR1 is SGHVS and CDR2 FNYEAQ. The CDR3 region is CASSSPGLSYNEQFF.

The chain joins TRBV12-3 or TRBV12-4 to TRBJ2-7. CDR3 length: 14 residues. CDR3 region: CASSLSREIYEQYF.

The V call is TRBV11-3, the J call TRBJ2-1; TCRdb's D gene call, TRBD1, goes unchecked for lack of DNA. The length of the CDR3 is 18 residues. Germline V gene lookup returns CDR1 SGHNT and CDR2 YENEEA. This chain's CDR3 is CASSLDSMGVMSYNEQFF. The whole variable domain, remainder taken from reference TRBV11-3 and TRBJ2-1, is EAGVVQSPRYKIIEKKQPVAFWCNPISGHNTLYWYLQNLGQGPELLIRYENEEAVDDSQLPKDRFSAERLKGVDSTLKIQPAELGDSAVYLCASSLDSMGVMSYNEQFFGPGTRLTVL.

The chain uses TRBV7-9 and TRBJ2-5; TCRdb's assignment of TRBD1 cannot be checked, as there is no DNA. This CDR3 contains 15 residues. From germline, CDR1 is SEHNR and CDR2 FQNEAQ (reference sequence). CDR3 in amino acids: CASSFKQGAQETQYF. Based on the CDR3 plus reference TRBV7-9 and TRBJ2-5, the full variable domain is DTGVSQNPRHKITKRGQNVTFRCDPISEHNRLYWYRQTLGQGPEFLTYFQNEAQLEKSRLLSDRFSAERPKGSFSTLEIQRTEQGDSAMYLCASSFKQGAQETQYFGPGTRLLVL.

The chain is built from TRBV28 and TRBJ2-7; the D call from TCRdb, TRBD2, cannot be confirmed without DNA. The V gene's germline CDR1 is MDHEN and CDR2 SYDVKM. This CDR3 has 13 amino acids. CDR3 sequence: CASSLDGRREQYF.

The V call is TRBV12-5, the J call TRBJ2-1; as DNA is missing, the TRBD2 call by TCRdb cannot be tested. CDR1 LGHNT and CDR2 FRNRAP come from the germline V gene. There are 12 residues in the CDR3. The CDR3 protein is CASGGLDNEQFF. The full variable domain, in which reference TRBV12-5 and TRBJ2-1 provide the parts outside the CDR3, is DARVTQTPRHKVTEMGQEVTMRCQPILGHNTVFWYRQTMMQGLELLAYFRNRAPLDDSGMPKDRFSAEMPDATLATLKIQPSEPRDSAVYFCASGGLDNEQFFGPGTRLTVL.

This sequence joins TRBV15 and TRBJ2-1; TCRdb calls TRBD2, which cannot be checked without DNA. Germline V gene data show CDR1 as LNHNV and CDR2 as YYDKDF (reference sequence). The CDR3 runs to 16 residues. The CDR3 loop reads CATSRAGGGANNEQFF.

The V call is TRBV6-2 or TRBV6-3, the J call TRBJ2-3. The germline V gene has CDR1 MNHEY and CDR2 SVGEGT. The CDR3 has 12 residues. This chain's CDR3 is CASSHTTDTQYF.

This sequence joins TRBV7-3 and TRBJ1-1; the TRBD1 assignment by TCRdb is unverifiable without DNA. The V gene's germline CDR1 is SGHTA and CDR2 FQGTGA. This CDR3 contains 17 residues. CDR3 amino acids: CASSLNPLGTGATEAFF.

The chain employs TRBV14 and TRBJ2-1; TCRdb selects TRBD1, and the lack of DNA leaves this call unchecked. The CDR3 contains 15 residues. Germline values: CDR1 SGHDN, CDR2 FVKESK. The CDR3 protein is CASSGRRGAGNEQFF.

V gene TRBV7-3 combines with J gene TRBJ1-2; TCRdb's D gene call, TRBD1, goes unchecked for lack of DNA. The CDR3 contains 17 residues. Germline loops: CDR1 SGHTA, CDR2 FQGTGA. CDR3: CASSLGQGEEYMGGYTF.

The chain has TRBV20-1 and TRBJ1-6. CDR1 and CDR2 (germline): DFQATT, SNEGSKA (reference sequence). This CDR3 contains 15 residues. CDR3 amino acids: CSARDPTADNSPLHF.

CDR3 sequence: CASSQERGGVSTDTQYF. The chain couples TRBV3-1 to TRBJ2-3; the TRBD1 assignment by TCRdb is unverifiable without DNA. The CDR3 runs to 17 residues. The germline CDR1 and CDR2 sequences are LGHDT and YNNKEL (reference sequence).

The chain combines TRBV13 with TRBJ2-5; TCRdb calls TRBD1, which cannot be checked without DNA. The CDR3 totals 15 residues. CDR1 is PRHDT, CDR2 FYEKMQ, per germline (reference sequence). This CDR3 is CASSRTIGGGETQYF.

CDR3 loop: CSARSLAGDLYEQYF. The genes are TRBV20-1 and TRBJ2-7. The CDR3 length is 15 residues. CDR1 and CDR2 (germline): DFQATT, SNEGSKA (reference sequence).